Sequencing of this T cell receptor (beta chain) was carried out in a study of blood T cell repertoires in COVID-19. The wider study: Sources were T cells, B-cell-depleted T cells, or PBMCs; the material itself was cDNA or gDNA.

Study members were between roughly 18 and 89 years old and lived in 25 or so US regions. Participants reported their clinical history, and cohort assignment relied on those reports. Produced via immunoSEQ multiplex PCR; TCRdb's table is partial and in-frame only. This table has about 400,000 clones, 88% appearing once. The clonotype comes from a woman between 40 and 55 years old with acute COVID-19. Sequencing was performed on PBMCs or T cells enriched from blood (not recorded which).

CDR3 DNA: TGTGCCAGCAGCTACAGGACTACAACAGATACGCAGTATTTT. This sequence encodes CASSYRTTTDTQYF. The chain carries TRBV5-4 and TRBJ2-3, with a possible D match to TRBD2 (6 bases). V was shortened by 3 bases and J by 3 bases, with 11 bases between the two germline ends. From germline, CDR1 is SGHNT and CDR2 YYREEE (reference sequence). The CDR3 loop spans 14 amino acids.